One sample yielded the 28 T cell receptor beta chains listed below, sequenced in a study of blood T cell repertoires in COVID-19 (dated by TCRdb to the early 2020s). Library generation was performed with the immunoSEQ multiplex PCR assay. As stored in TCRdb, this immuneACCESS dataset retains in-frame rearrangements with V and J assigned. A fraction of the clones does not appear; measured against another copy, unresolved V genes explain less than half of the discrepancy, and the remainder lacks a known reason. This sample comprises about 250,000 clones, over 75% of them detected only once. 2.4% of the sample belongs to the ten largest clones. Sequenced input: PBMCs or T cells enriched from blood (not recorded which). The receptors were sampled from a woman aged 18-30 years who had recovered from COVID-19.

As DNA, the CDR3 is TGCGCCAGCAGCCCGGGGGGACAGGGGGTCCTCTACGAGCAGTACTTC. Translating it yields CASSPGGQGVLYEQYF. The chain employs TRBV5-1 and TRBJ2-7; 11 bases map to TRBD1. With 4 bases clipped from V and 3 bases from J, the junction kept 9 bases outside the gene matches. CDR3 length: 16 amino acids. From germline, CDR1 is SGHRS and CDR2 YFSETQ.

The J gene is TRBJ2-5, the V gene TRBV5-1, with 16 bases aligning to TRBD2. CDR1 SGHRS and CDR2 YFSETQ come from the germline V gene. The CDR3 loop spans 17 amino acids. The V segment lost 3 bases and the J segment 3 bases; nucleotides outside the gene matches: 5. The CDR3 bases are TGCGCCAGCAGCTCTGGGACTAGCGGGGGGGCCGAAGAGACCCAGTACTTC. As protein: CASSSGTSGGAEETQYF.

This clone was recorded only once. V is TRBV11-2 and J is TRBJ2-7; TRBD1 aligns across 7 bases. In germline, CDR1 is SGHAT, CDR2 FQNNGV. The CDR3 length is 14 residues. V gave up 5 bases and J gave up 2 bases; unmatched junction bases: 6. CDR3 coding DNA: TGTGCCAGCAGCCCCAGACAGGGCCCCTACGAGCAGTACTTC. Amino acids: CASSPRQGPYEQYF.

This clone was found many times. This chain uses TRBV19 with TRBJ2-3, with a weak D call TRBD1 (6 bases). There are 14 residues in the CDR3. Germline-derived CDR1 and CDR2 are LNHDA and SQIVND (reference sequence). Trimming left V 6 bases short and J 3 bases short, with 13 bases between. For the CDR3, the DNA is TGTGCCAGTAGGCCGGGACACCGGACAGATACGCAGTATTTT. Its translation is CASRPGHRTDTQYF. Drawing the rest from reference TRBV19 and TRBJ2-3, the complete variable domain is DGGITQSPKYLFRKEGQNVTLSCEQNLNHDAMYWYRQDPGQGLRLIYYSQIVNDFQKGDIAEGYSVSREKKESFPLTVTSAQKNPTAFYLCASRPGHRTDTQYFGPGTRLTVL.

The chain links TRBV11-2 to TRBJ1-1; 7 bases match TRBD1. V was clipped by 5 bases and J by 4 bases; unmatched bases: 13. The CDR3 is 16 residues long. Germline lookup yields CDR1 SGHAT and CDR2 FQNNGV. For the CDR3, the DNA is TGTGCCAGCAGCCCTTCCAACAGGGGAAGGAGCACTGAAGCTTTCTTT. Translation gives CASSPSNRGRSTEAFF.

This rearrangement joins TRBV28 to TRBJ2-1, with 16 bases aligning to TRBD2. CDR3 length: 19 residues. The junction had 14 bases not matched to a gene; V was cut back by 5 bases and J by 7 bases. Per the germline V gene, CDR1 is MDHEN and CDR2 is SYDVKM. DNA of the CDR3: TGTGCCAGCAGTCCGCCCGGGACTAGCGGGGGGGCAATGGTGAATGAGCAGTTCTTC. Amino acids: CASSPPGTSGGAMVNEQFF.

The chain uses TRBV15 and TRBJ2-3; maybe TRBD1 (5 bases). Germline loops: CDR1 LNHNV, CDR2 YYDKDF (reference sequence). The V end lost 4 bases, the J end lost 1 base, and 12 bases lay between the germline ends. The CDR3 totals 15 residues. The CDR3 loop is CATSNLRVGTDTQYF. Written as DNA, the CDR3 is TGTGCCACCAGCAACCTCAGGGTAGGCACAGATACGCAGTATTTT.

This clone has just a few counts. The V and J genes are TRBV6-2 or TRBV6-3 and TRBJ2-2, with 11 bases that match TRBD2. This CDR3 comprises 17 residues. Unmatched junction bases numbered 7, after V lost 2 bases and J lost 5 bases. The germline gives CDR1 MNHEY, CDR2 SVGEGT. The CDR3 spells CASSYASGGISTGELFF. The CDR3 DNA is TGTGCCAGCAGTTACGCTAGCGGGGGGATTTCGACCGGGGAGCTGTTTTTT.

The V gene is TRBV18, the J gene TRBJ2-7, with TRBD1 matching over 9 bases. CDR3 length equals 14 residues. Trimming took 2 bases from V and 7 from J; bases not matched to a gene: 6. The V gene's germline CDR1 is KGHSH and CDR2 LQKENI. CDR3 coding DNA: TGTGCCAGCTCACCAGTACAGGGGGCGAGTGAGCAGTACTTC. Translation gives CASSPVQGASEQYF.

The V gene is TRBV7-8, the J gene TRBJ1-1; 7 nucleotides match TRBD1. Per germline, CDR1 SGHVS and CDR2 FQNEAQ. The junction had 7 bases not matched to a gene; V was cut back by 6 bases and J by 3 bases. The CDR3 has 14 amino acids. Here the CDR3 DNA reads TGTGCCAGCAGTATAGAGGGGGCTTACACTGAAGCTTTCTTT. Amino acids: CASSIEGAYTEAFF.

The gene calls are TRBV19 and TRBJ1-2; 8 positions match TRBD1. This CDR3 comprises 15 residues. Per the germline V gene, CDR1 is LNHDA and CDR2 is SQIVND (reference sequence). Trimming took 5 bases from V and 1 from J; bases not matched to a gene: 6. CDR3: CASSWTGRGNYGYTF. The DNA for the CDR3 is TGTGCCAGTAGTTGGACAGGGAGAGGTAACTATGGCTACACCTTC.

The rearrangement links TRBV27 to TRBJ1-2; 9 bases agree with TRBD1. The junction had 15 bases not matched to a gene; V was cut back by 5 bases and J by 5 bases. Germline CDR1 and CDR2: MNHEY and SMNVEV (reference sequence). This CDR3 is built from 17 residues. The CDR3 sequence: CASSLGQGWGQGYGYTF. Written as DNA, the CDR3 is TGTGCCAGCAGTCTCGGACAGGGGTGGGGGCAAGGATATGGCTACACCTTC.

This clone was detected a few times. This sequence joins TRBV24-1 and TRBJ1-5; 9 bases map to TRBD1. J gave up 4 bases and V 4 bases, and 4 bases lay outside the gene matches. Germline V lookup: CDR1 KGHDR, CDR2 SFDVKD. This CDR3 contains 15 residues. The CDR3 here is CATSESTGGNQPQHF. CDR3 nucleotide sequence: TGTGCCACCAGTGAGTCGACAGGGGGGAATCAGCCCCAGCATTTT.

The V and J genes are TRBV28 and TRBJ2-7; 9 bases agree with TRBD1. The CDR3 totals 15 residues. Germline CDR1 reads MDHEN; CDR2 reads SYDVKM. The V segment lost 5 bases and the J segment 2 bases; nucleotides outside the gene matches: 7. The CDR3 DNA sequence: TGTGCCAGCAGTCTTCCGGGACAGGGTACCTACGAGCAGTACTTC. Encoded protein: CASSLPGQGTYEQYF.

J is TRBJ1-2 and V is TRBV6-5, with 8 bases identical to TRBD1. The V and J ends lost 3 bases and 2 bases, in that order; junction bases with no gene match: 5. There are 15 residues in the CDR3. Germline CDR1 MNHEY, CDR2 SVGAGI. Here the CDR3 reads CASSYNAGGNYGYTF. The CDR3 bases are TGTGCCAGCAGTTATAATGCAGGGGGCAACTATGGCTACACCTTC.

This chain uses TRBV5-1 with TRBJ1-4; D is unresolved. Germline V CDR1 and CDR2: SGHRS, YFSETQ. V was trimmed by 1 base and J by 2 bases, leaving 6 bases between them. This CDR3 is built from 14 residues. The CDR3 here is CASSLPGTNEKLFF. Here the CDR3 DNA reads TGCGCCAGCAGCTTGCCGGGTACTAATGAAAAACTGTTTTTT. The full variable domain, in which reference TRBV5-1 and TRBJ1-4 provide the parts outside the CDR3, is KAGVTQTPRYLIKTRGQQVTLSCSPISGHRSVSWYQQTPGQGLQFLFEYFSETQRNKGNFPGRFSGRQFSNSRSEMNVSTLELGDSALYLCASSLPGTNEKLFFGSGTQLSVL.

The CDR3 is CASSFYRGTDTQYF. DNA of the CDR3: TGTGCCAGCAGCTTTTACCGGGGCACAGATACGCAGTATTTT. V usage is TRBV5-4 and J usage is TRBJ2-3; D call uncertain. Trimming left V 2 bases short and J 1 base short, with 8 bases between. This CDR3 is 14 amino acids long. Per germline, CDR1 SGHNT and CDR2 YYREEE (reference sequence).

This clone has just one count. The chain carries TRBV2 and TRBJ1-2, with TRBD1 identical over 8 bases. CDR1 SNHLY and CDR2 FYNNEI come from the germline V gene. The CDR3 totals 15 residues. Germline trimming cut 4 bases from V and 1 base from J; bases unmatched to any gene: 5. The CDR3 region is CASSVVGQDNYGYTF. The CDR3 DNA reads TGTGCCAGCAGTGTGGTGGGACAGGATAACTATGGCTACACCTTC.

The chain recombines TRBV28 with TRBJ1-3; 7 positions match TRBD1. The germline CDR1 and CDR2 sequences are MDHEN and SYDVKM. CDR3 length equals 15 residues. The trim removed 2 bases at V and 4 bases at J, leaving 5 bases unmatched. The DNA of the CDR3 is TGTGCCAGCAGTTTAGGGTTGACAGGGGGAAACACCATATATTTT. Translated: CASSLGLTGGNTIYF.

This sequence joins TRBV10-2 and TRBJ1-2; no firm D call. CDR3 size: 15 residues. Looked up from germline, CDR1 is WSHSY and CDR2 is SAAADI. V was cut by 3 bases and J by 5 bases, with 16 bases left in between. In DNA form, the CDR3 reads TGCGCCAGCAGTGAAGGGAGACATCTGGCATATGGCTACACCTTC. Protein sequence: CASSEGRHLAYGYTF.

The V gene is TRBV6-5, the J gene TRBJ1-6; no clear D. Germline values: CDR1 MNHEY, CDR2 SVGAGI. The length of the CDR3 is 13 residues. V shed 0 bases and J shed 12 bases, with 9 bases lying between them. CDR3: CASSYSRAEPLHF. CDR3 nucleotide sequence: TGTGCCAGCAGTTACTCGAGGGCGGAACCCCTCCACTTT.

This sequence joins TRBV7-2 and TRBJ2-1, with TRBD1 matching 8 bases. This CDR3 contains 15 residues. Unmatched junction bases numbered 3, after V lost 5 bases and J lost 0 bases. CDR1 is SGHTA and CDR2 is FQGNSA in the germline V gene. The CDR3 spells CASSETGGSYNEQFF. DNA for the CDR3: TGTGCCAGCAGCGAAACAGGGGGCTCCTACAATGAGCAGTTCTTC.

The chain recombines TRBV12-3 or TRBV12-4 with TRBJ2-7; TRBD2 matches at 7 bases. The CDR3 is made up of 11 amino acids. The V gene end was trimmed by 8 bases and the J gene end by 7 bases; junction bases not matched to a gene: 5. The chain's CDR3 is CASGRGMEQYF. The DNA of the CDR3 is TGTGCCAGCGGGCGGGGGATGGAGCAGTACTTC.

This chain uses TRBV19 with TRBJ1-6; 9 bases line up with TRBD1. The germline CDR1 and CDR2 sequences are LNHDA and SQIVND (reference sequence). This CDR3 is 16 amino acids long. V lost 5 bases to trimming and J lost 10 bases; unmatched junction nucleotides: 12. The CDR3 DNA follows: TGTGCCAGTAGTCTTCTTTCCCGGGACAGGGACTCACCCCTCCACTTT. It translates to CASSLLSRDRDSPLHF. Full variable domain (outside the CDR3, taken from reference TRBV19 and TRBJ1-6): DGGITQSPKYLFRKEGQNVTLSCEQNLNHDAMYWYRQDPGQGLRLIYYSQIVNDFQKGDIAEGYSVSREKKESFPLTVTSAQKNPTAFYLCASSLLSRDRDSPLHFGNGTRLTVT.

J is TRBJ1-4 and V is TRBV18; 8 bases fit TRBD1. J lost 0 bases, V lost 3 bases, and 3 bases had no gene match. Germline values: CDR1 KGHSH, CDR2 LQKENI. The CDR3 is 16 residues long. This CDR3 is CASSPGQAATNEKLFF. CDR3 nucleotides: TGTGCCAGCTCACCGGGACAGGCCGCAACTAATGAAAAACTGTTTTTT.

The chain employs TRBV7-8 and TRBJ2-7; weak D call: TRBD2 (5 bases). The length of the CDR3 is 14 residues. Germline V gene sequence: CDR1 SGHVS, CDR2 FQNEAQ. Trimming left V 5 bases short and J 2 bases short, with 13 bases between. CDR3 in DNA: TGTGCCAGCAGCCCCGTAGCGTTAACCTACGAGCAGTACTTC. Its protein is CASSPVALTYEQYF.

The chain is built from TRBV6-5 and TRBJ1-1; possibly TRBD1 for D (5 bases). Germline-derived CDR1 and CDR2 are MNHEY and SVGAGI. This CDR3 region has 15 residues. V lost 0 bases to trimming and J lost 3 bases, with 11 bases between them. The CDR3 reads CASSYSWAGDTEAFF. CDR3 DNA: TGTGCCAGCAGTTACTCGTGGGCGGGGGACACTGAAGCTTTCTTT.

V usage is TRBV3-1 (or the pseudogene TRBV3-2) and J usage is TRBJ1-2; tentative D call: TRBD1 (5 bases). This CDR3 spans 13 amino acids. Germline CDR1 LGHDT, CDR2 YNNKEL (reference sequence). Trimming took 8 bases from V and 5 from J, leaving 15 bases between them. The CDR3 DNA reads as TGTGCCAGCGGGGCCGGCGGGGGTTATGGCTACACCTTC. Its protein product is CASGAGGGYGYTF.